This T cell receptor (beta chain) was recovered during a study of Tregs in tolerant kidney transplant recipients. The study, taken as a whole, reports: Few patients were studied, so findings need validation in larger groups. Tregs expanded with activated donor B cells seemed most donor-specific. No direct test of biological reproducibility was done here.

To note about this clone: Antigen unknown.

Here immunoSEQ multiplex PCR was the method, and the copy in TCRdb shows in-frame clones only, minus some. The sample yields about 50,000 clones, about 92% seen once. This CDR3 spans 15 amino acids. CDR1 is PRHDT and CDR2 is FYEKMQ in the germline V gene (reference sequence). V gave up 5 bases and J gave up 0 bases; unmatched junction bases: 5. Recipients received nonmyeloablative bone marrow transplants from related graft donors, with transient mixed chimerism. Unstimulated regulatory T cells (CD4+CD25+CD127-), CD4+CD25- non-regulatory cells, CD4 and CD8 cells were FACS-sorted from thawed PBMCs. The sequence was collected from a human patient who received a combined kidney and bone marrow transplant. T cells may partly derive from the graft donor. The specimen was CD8+ T cells from blood (PBMCs), collected 12 months after the transplant. V usage is TRBV13 and J usage is TRBJ2-3; 7 nucleotides line up with TRBD1. The CDR3 spells CASSPGGVSTDTQYF. CDR3 coding DNA: TGTGCCAGCAGCCCAGGGGGTGTGAGCACAGATACGCAGTATTTT.